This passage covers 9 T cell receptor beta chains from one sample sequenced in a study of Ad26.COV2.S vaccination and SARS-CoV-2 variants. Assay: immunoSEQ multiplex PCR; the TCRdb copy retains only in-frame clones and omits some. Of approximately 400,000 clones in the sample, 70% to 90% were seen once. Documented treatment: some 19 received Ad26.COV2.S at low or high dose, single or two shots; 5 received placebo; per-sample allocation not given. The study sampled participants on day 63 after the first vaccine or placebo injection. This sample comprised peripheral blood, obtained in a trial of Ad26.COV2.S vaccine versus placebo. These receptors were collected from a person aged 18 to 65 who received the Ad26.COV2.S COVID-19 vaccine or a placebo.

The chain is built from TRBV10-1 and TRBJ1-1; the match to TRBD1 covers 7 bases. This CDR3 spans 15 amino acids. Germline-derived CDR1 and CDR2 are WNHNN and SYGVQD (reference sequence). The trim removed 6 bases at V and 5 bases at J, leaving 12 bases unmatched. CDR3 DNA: TGCGCCAGCAGCGTAAACACAGGGGAGGTAACTGAAGCTTTCTTT. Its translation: CASSVNTGEVTEAFF.

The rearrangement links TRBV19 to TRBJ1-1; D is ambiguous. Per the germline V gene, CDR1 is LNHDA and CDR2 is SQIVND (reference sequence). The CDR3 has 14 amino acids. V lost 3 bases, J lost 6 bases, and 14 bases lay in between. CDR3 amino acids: CASSMSPSWAEAFF. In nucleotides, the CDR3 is TGTGCCAGTAGTATGAGTCCGTCGTGGGCTGAAGCTTTCTTT.

The CDR3: CASSLGNRGLGEQYF. CDR3 nucleotide sequence: TGTGCCAGCAGCTTAGGTAACCGGGGATTGGGGGAGCAGTACTTC. The chain has TRBV11-2 and TRBJ2-7; TRBD2 might be the D (5 bases). Germline V gene lookup returns CDR1 SGHAT and CDR2 FQNNGV. The CDR3 spans 15 residues. Between the trimmed V and J ends, which lost 1 base and 7 bases, there was a span of 17 bases.

The CDR3 DNA reads as TGTGCCAGCAGCCCCTTAAGTTTGGGCCCTGAAGCTTTCTTT. This sequence encodes CASSPLSLGPEAFF. The V call is TRBV27, the J call TRBJ1-1; D call uncertain. Germline CDR1 and CDR2: MNHEY and SMNVEV (reference sequence). Between the trimmed V and J ends, which lost 6 bases and 6 bases, there was a span of 17 bases. The CDR3 has 14 amino acids.

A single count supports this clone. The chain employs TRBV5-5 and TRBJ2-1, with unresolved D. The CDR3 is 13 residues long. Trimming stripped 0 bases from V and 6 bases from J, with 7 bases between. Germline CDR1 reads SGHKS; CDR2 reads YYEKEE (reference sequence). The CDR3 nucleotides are TGTGCCAGCAGCTTGGTTCAGTTCAATGAGCAGTTCTTC. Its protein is CASSLVQFNEQFF.

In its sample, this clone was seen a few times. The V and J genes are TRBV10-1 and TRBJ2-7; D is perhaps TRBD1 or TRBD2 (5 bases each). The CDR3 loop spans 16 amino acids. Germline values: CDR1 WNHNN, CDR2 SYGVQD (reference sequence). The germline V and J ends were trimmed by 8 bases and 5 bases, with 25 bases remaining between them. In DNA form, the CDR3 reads TGCGCCAGCTCAGAAGACGAAGGGACGCTTGGCAACGAGCAGTACTTC. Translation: CASSEDEGTLGNEQYF.

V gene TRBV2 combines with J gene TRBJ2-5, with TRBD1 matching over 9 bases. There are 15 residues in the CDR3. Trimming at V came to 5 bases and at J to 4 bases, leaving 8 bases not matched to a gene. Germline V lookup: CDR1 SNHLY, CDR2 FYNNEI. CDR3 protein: CASSQQGARGETQYF. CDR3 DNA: TGTGCCAGCAGTCAACAGGGGGCAAGAGGAGAGACCCAGTACTTC.

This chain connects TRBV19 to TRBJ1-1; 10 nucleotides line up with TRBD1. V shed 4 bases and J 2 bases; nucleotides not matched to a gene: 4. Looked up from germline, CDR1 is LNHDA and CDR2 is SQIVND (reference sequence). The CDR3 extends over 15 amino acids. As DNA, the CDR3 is TGTGCCAGTAGTACCATGACAGGGGGCAACACTGAAGCTTTCTTT. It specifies CASSTMTGGNTEAFF.

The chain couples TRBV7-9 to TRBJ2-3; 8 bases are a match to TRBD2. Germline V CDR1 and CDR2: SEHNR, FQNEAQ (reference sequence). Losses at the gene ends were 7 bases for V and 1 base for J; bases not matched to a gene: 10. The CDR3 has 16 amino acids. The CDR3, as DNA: TGTGCCAGCAACCTCGGGAGGGGGTCCGGCACAGATACGCAGTATTTT. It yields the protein CASNLGRGSGTDTQYF.